These 27 T cell receptor beta chains originate from one sample sequenced in a study of CD8+CD57+ T cells in acquired aplastic anemia. TCR beta VDJ and CDR3 profiles were obtained from a genomic DNA template. A single record per CDR3 protein comes from TCRdb applying MiXCR to the reads. The sample holds around 150,000 distinct CDR3 sequences, roughly 40% seen once. The sample was sorted CD4+, CD8+, or CD8+CD57+ T cells (not recorded which) from PBMCs. The receptor set was obtained from a human donor in good health.

The chain joins TRBV20-1 to TRBJ2-5, with D maybe TRBD2 (6 bases). The V end lost 6 bases, the J end lost 4 bases, and 12 bases lay between the germline ends. There are 12 residues in the CDR3. The germline V gene encodes CDR1 DFQATT and CDR2 SNEGSKA (reference sequence). In DNA form, the CDR3 reads TGCAGTGCCAGGGTGGGGGGAGAGACCCAGTACTTC. This encodes CSARVGGETQYF.

This chain links TRBV7-8 with TRBJ2-5, with a tentative D call TRBD2 (5 bases). Per germline, CDR1 SGHVS and CDR2 FQNEAQ. The CDR3 runs 15 residues. The V and J ends lost 4 bases and 2 bases respectively, with 14 bases between them. Here the CDR3 DNA reads TGTGCCAGCAGCTCGTTGGGAGCGGCTCAAGAGACCCAGTACTTC. Protein product: CASSSLGAAQETQYF.

Many counts were recorded for this clonotype. The rearrangement uses TRBV7-8 and TRBJ1-2; TRBD1 is a possible D gene (6 bases). The CDR3 spans 16 residues. V shed 5 bases and J shed 4 bases, with 20 bases lying between them. CDR1 is SGHVS and CDR2 is FQNEAQ in the germline V gene. The CDR3 nucleotides read TGTGCCAGCAGCCAAGCTGGACCAGGGGACTTCTATGGCTACACCTTC. Protein sequence: CASSQAGPGDFYGYTF.

V usage is TRBV30 and J usage is TRBJ2-6; D is unclear. V was trimmed by 4 bases and J by 0 bases, leaving 10 bases between them. Germline lookup yields CDR1 GTSNPN and CDR2 SVGIG (reference sequence). CDR3 length: 15 amino acids. The CDR3 is CAWTTHTSGANVLTF. The CDR3 DNA reads as TGTGCCTGGACTACTCACACCTCTGGGGCCAACGTCCTGACTTTC.

This sequence joins TRBV29-1 and TRBJ2-1, with D unclear. CDR3 size: 15 residues. Between the trimmed V and J ends, which lost 2 bases and 6 bases, there was a span of 17 bases. CDR1 SQVTM and CDR2 ANQGSEA come from the germline V gene. This chain's CDR3 is CSVELGSVGGNEQFF. As DNA, the CDR3 is TGCAGCGTTGAATTGGGGTCGGTTGGCGGCAATGAGCAGTTCTTC.

The genes are TRBV10-3 and TRBJ1-1; possible D gene TRBD1, 6 bases. Germline V gives CDR1 ENHRY, CDR2 SYGVKD. V lost 4 bases to trimming and J lost 0 bases, with 18 bases between them. The CDR3 has 17 residues. CDR3 amino acids: CAISARQGSVMNTEAFF. In DNA form, the CDR3 reads TGTGCCATCAGTGCCCGTCAGGGGTCGGTAATGAACACTGAAGCTTTCTTT.

CDR3 DNA: TGCGCCAGCAGCTTCACAGTAGATACGCAGTATTTT. Its protein product is CASSFTVDTQYF. The genes are TRBV5-1 and TRBJ2-3, with D hard to call. V lost 2 bases and J 5 bases, leaving 6 bases between the germline ends. CDR3 length: 12 amino acids. Per germline, CDR1 SGHRS and CDR2 YFSETQ. The full variable domain, with the rest looked up from reference TRBV5-1 and TRBJ2-3, is KAGVTQTPRYLIKTRGQQVTLSCSPISGHRSVSWYQQTPGQGLQFLFEYFSETQRNKGNFPGRFSGRQFSNSRSEMNVSTLELGDSALYLCASSFTVDTQYFGPGTRLTVL.

V usage is TRBV29-1 and J usage is TRBJ2-7, with 9 bases identical to TRBD2. The V and J ends lost 3 bases and 2 bases, in that order; junction bases with no gene match: 2. CDR3 length: 13 residues. Per the germline V gene, CDR1 is SQVTM and CDR2 is ANQGSEA. The CDR3 loop reads CSVDGGRAYEQYF. Here the CDR3 DNA reads TGCAGCGTTGATGGCGGGAGGGCCTACGAGCAGTACTTC.

This clonotype showed up many times. V gene TRBV6-1 combines with J gene TRBJ1-2; no clear D. CDR3 length: 12 residues. Germline assignment: CDR1 MNHNS and CDR2 SASEGT. V shed 5 bases and J shed 1 base, with 5 bases lying between them. CDR3 amino acids: CASSNLNYGYTF. CDR3 bases: TGTGCCAGCAGTAATCTTAACTATGGCTACACCTTC.

The chain has TRBV12-3 or TRBV12-4 and TRBJ1-2; the D is unclear. V gave up 1 base and J gave up 4 bases, with 7 bases separating them. The CDR3 consists of 13 residues. The CDR3 DNA sequence: TGTGCCAGCAGTTTAGAGTATACCTATGGCTACACCTTC. Its protein product is CASSLEYTYGYTF.

This clonotype was counted at least ten times. The chain combines TRBV5-1 with TRBJ1-1; unclear D gene. This CDR3 has 13 amino acids. Germline V lookup: CDR1 SGHRS, CDR2 YFSETQ. V was cut by 4 bases and J by 1 base, with 8 bases left in between. Here the CDR3 DNA reads TGCGCCAGCAGCGCAGGCCGGAACACTGAAGCTTTCTTT. This codes for CASSAGRNTEAFF.

V and J are TRBV25-1 and TRBJ1-6, with 7 bases fitting TRBD1. V gave up 6 bases and J gave up 6 bases; unmatched junction bases: 5. CDR1 is MGHDK, CDR2 SYGVNS, per germline. The length of the CDR3 is 14 residues. The CDR3 DNA reads TGTGCCAGCAGCTGGACAGGAGCTAATTCACCCCTCCACTTT. This encodes CASSWTGANSPLHF.

This clonotype has ten or more counts. This chain uses TRBV5-6 with TRBJ2-7; D gene ambiguous. The CDR3 contains 14 residues. Germline CDR1 SGHDT, CDR2 YYEEEE. The V end was cut by 0 bases, the J end by 0 bases, with 7 bases between. The CDR3 DNA follows: TGTGCCAGCAGCTTGGACTACGTCTCCTACGAGCAGTACTTC. Translation gives CASSLDYVSYEQYF.

This clonotype occurred many times. This chain links TRBV7-9 with TRBJ1-2; no firm D call. CDR3 length: 14 amino acids. CDR1 is SEHNR, CDR2 FQNEAQ, per germline (reference sequence). V was pared by 0 bases and J by 4 bases, with 9 bases between. CDR3 bases: TGTGCCAGCAGCTTAGCAGGACCCGGCTATGGCTACACCTTC. Translated: CASSLAGPGYGYTF.

This clonotype was observed a handful of times. The chain couples TRBV15 to TRBJ2-1, with 7 bases lining up with TRBD2. The CDR3 consists of 13 residues. V was clipped by 5 bases and J by 6 bases; unmatched bases: 4. In germline, CDR1 is LNHNV, CDR2 YYDKDF (reference sequence). This chain's CDR3 is CATSGGLFNEQFF. Here the CDR3 DNA reads TGTGCCACCAGCGGGGGACTATTCAATGAGCAGTTCTTC.

This clonotype occurred many times. The V gene is TRBV9, the J gene TRBJ2-3, with unresolved D. From germline, CDR1 is SGDLS and CDR2 YYNGEE. Trimming took off 1 base at V and 5 bases at J, with 11 bases between the two ends. The CDR3 runs to 14 residues. The CDR3 DNA reads TGTGCCAGCAGCGTATGGCAACATCAAGATACGCAGTATTTT. Translated, it gives CASSVWQHQDTQYF.

This clonotype has ten or more counts. The CDR3 sequence is CSASGLVRGATYEQYF. The CDR3 nucleotides read TGCAGTGCTAGCGGACTAGTTCGAGGGGCAACCTACGAGCAGTACTTC. J is TRBJ2-7 and V is TRBV20-1; 7 bases are a match to TRBD2. The CDR3 sequence is 16 residues long. In germline, CDR1 is DFQATT, CDR2 SNEGSKA (reference sequence). V dropped 3 bases and J dropped 2; count of bases not matched to a gene: 13.

This rearrangement joins TRBV10-3 to TRBJ2-7; D gene ambiguous. This CDR3 region has 12 residues. Between the trimmed V and J ends, which lost 6 bases and 5 bases, there was a span of 11 bases. Germline CDR1 is ENHRY and CDR2 is SYGVKD. CDR3 coding DNA: TGTGCCATCAGGGGCTCTCGGGACGAGCAGTACTTC. Protein: CAIRGSRDEQYF.

This clonotype appeared many times. This chain joins TRBV11-2 and TRBJ2-1; 11 nucleotides agree with TRBD2. Germline V gene lookup returns CDR1 SGHAT and CDR2 FQNNGV. The trim removed 0 bases at V and 0 bases at J, leaving 7 bases unmatched. There are 19 residues in the CDR3. CDR3 amino acids: CASSLDRTSGPSSYNEQFF. CDR3 bases: TGTGCCAGCAGCTTAGACCGGACTAGCGGGCCAAGCTCCTACAATGAGCAGTTCTTC.

The chain couples TRBV12-3 or TRBV12-4 to TRBJ1-3, with 7 bases aligning to TRBD1. This CDR3 is 16 amino acids long. V shed 3 bases and J 0 bases; nucleotides not matched to a gene: 5. CDR3 protein: CASSFPGTVSGNTIYF. The CDR3 DNA is TGTGCCAGCAGTTTCCCCGGGACAGTCTCTGGAAACACCATATATTTT.

This clonotype was observed a handful of times. The chain uses TRBV6-5 and TRBJ2-1; TRBD1 matches at 9 bases. The V gene end was trimmed by 6 bases and the J gene end by 9 bases; junction bases not matched to a gene: 12. The germline V gene has CDR1 MNHEY and CDR2 SVGAGI. The CDR3 loop spans 15 amino acids. The chain's CDR3 is CASRDRGQGGGEQFF. The CDR3 nucleotides read TGTGCCAGCAGGGACCGGGGACAGGGCGGTGGTGAGCAGTTCTTC.

As concerns this clonotype: Lacking the conserved final phenylalanine or tryptophan, this CDR3 likely reflects a read error. The genes are TRBV6-1 and TRBJ1-1; the match to TRBD1 covers 9 bases. Germline values: CDR1 MNHNS, CDR2 SASEGT. The length of the CDR3 is 13 residues. V trimming: 6 bases; J trimming: 10 bases; junction bases outside the gene matches: 9. The CDR3 is CASSPNRGLGAFS. The CDR3 nucleotides are TGTGCCAGCAGCCCGAACAGGGGGCTAGGAGCTTTCTCT.

The CDR3 coding sequence is TGTGCCAGCAGCCACTACCTAGCGGGTACAGATACGCAGTATTTT. Translation: CASSHYLAGTDTQYF. V is TRBV4-2 and J is TRBJ2-3; 8 bases match TRBD2. This CDR3 region has 15 residues. Germline V lookup: CDR1 LGHNA, CDR2 YNFKEQ. The V gene end was trimmed by 3 bases and the J gene end by 3 bases; junction bases not matched to a gene: 5.

At least ten counts were recorded for this clonotype. The rearrangement uses TRBV6-1 and TRBJ1-5, with D uncertain. Germline V lookup: CDR1 MNHNS, CDR2 SASEGT. This CDR3 region has 15 residues. Trimming stripped 0 bases from V and 9 bases from J, with 15 bases between. CDR3 sequence (DNA): TGTGCCAGCAGTGAAGCGTGGCCAACCCAGAGGCCCCAGCATTTT. It codes for CASSEAWPTQRPQHF.

The chain links TRBV7-8 to TRBJ2-5; possibly TRBD2 for D (6 bases). V lost 7 bases and J 7 bases, leaving 13 bases between the germline ends. CDR3 length: 12 amino acids. The germline CDR1 and CDR2 sequences are SGHVS and FQNEAQ. The CDR3 nucleotides are TGTGCCAGCATCCCATTCGGGGGGACCCAGTACTTC. Its translation: CASIPFGGTQYF.

The gene calls are TRBV5-5 and TRBJ1-5; 9 nucleotides match TRBD1. CDR1 SGHKS and CDR2 YYEKEE come from the germline V gene (reference sequence). V dropped 2 bases and J dropped 11; count of bases not matched to a gene: 14. This CDR3 is built from 16 residues. The CDR3 region is CASSFTGTGRDVAQHF. CDR3 bases: TGTGCCAGCAGCTTTACCGGGACAGGGAGGGACGTGGCCCAGCATTTT.

This chain links TRBV20-1 with TRBJ2-3; D not resolved. CDR3 length: 13 amino acids. The germline gives CDR1 DFQATT, CDR2 SNEGSKA (reference sequence). V was cut by 0 bases and J by 5 bases, with 9 bases left in between. CDR3 bases: TGCAGTGCTAGAGATCCGAAGGGAGATACGCAGTATTTT. Translation gives CSARDPKGDTQYF.